This TCR beta chain was identified during a study of blood T cell repertoires in COVID-19. Background on the study: Sample material is recorded as cDNA or gDNA derived from T cells, B-cell-depleted T cells, or PBMCs.

Original analysis: Researchers report that nucleated cell counts were estimated from reference gene primer amplification. The method was immunoSEQ multiplex PCR; TCRdb's version includes in-frame clones alone and lacks a portion of them. V and J calls and clone size are those listed in that table; D and trimming were worked out from the DNA. The sample has more than 45,000 clones; roughly 87% are singletons. With 5 bases removed from V and 11 bases from J, the gap between germline ends came to 12 bases. This CDR3 has 11 residues. CDR1 SGHAT and CDR2 FQNNGV come from the germline V gene. V usage is TRBV11-2 and J usage is TRBJ1-1, with D uncertain. The receptor was isolated from a human donor with active COVID-19. The donor label of this sample is uncertain. Input material: peripheral blood. The chain's CDR3 is CASSGGFAAFF. Written as DNA, the CDR3 is TGTGCCAGCAGCGGAGGCTTTGCGGCTTTCTTT.